This T cell receptor (beta chain) was identified during a study of blood T cell repertoires in COVID-19. The wider study: The United States, Italy and Spain were the sources of the acute and convalescent COVID-19 samples. PBMCs, B-cell-depleted T cells, or T cells were the source of the cDNA or gDNA that made up the material.

Per the germline V gene, CDR1 is SGHRS and CDR2 is YFSETQ. This CDR3 comprises 16 residues. V lost 6 bases to trimming and J lost 5 bases, with 24 bases between them. Per the original data handling: Estimates of nucleated cell counts were drawn from the amplification of reference gene primers. TCRdb keeps only in-frame clones here, not all; method: immunoSEQ multiplex PCR. For V, J and clone size, that table is used; D and trimming come from the DNA. Of roughly 240,000 clones in the sample, about 89% were seen once. The chain carries TRBV5-1 and TRBJ2-7; TRBD2 might be the D (6 bases). Sequencing was carried out using peripheral blood. The origin of this receptor is a woman aged 60 to 75 who had recovered from COVID-19. The DNA of the CDR3 is TGCGCCAGCACTCCACTTACCGGCCTAGCGAAAAACGAGCAGTACTTC. Translating gives CASTPLTGLAKNEQYF. The full variable domain, completed using reference TRBV5-1 and TRBJ2-7, is KAGVTQTPRYLIKTRGQQVTLSCSPISGHRSVSWYQQTPGQGLQFLFEYFSETQRNKGNFPGRFSGRQFSNSRSEMNVSTLELGDSALYLCASTPLTGLAKNEQYFGPGTRLTVT.